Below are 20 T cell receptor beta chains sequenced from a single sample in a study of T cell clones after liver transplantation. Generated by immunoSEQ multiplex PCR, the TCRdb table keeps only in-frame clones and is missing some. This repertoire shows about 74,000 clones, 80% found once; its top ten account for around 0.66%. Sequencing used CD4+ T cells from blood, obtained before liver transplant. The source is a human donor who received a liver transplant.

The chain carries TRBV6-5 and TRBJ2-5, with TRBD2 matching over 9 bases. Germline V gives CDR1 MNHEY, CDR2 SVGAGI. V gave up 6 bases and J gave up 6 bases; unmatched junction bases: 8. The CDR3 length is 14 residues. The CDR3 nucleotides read TGTGCCAGCAGCGCCGGACTAGCGAGTAAGACCCAGTACTTC. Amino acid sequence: CASSAGLASKTQYF.

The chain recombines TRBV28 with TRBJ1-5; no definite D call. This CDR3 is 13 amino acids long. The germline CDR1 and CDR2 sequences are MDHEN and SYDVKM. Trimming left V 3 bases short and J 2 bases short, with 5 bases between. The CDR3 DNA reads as TGTGCCAGCAGTTTTACAGGCAATCAGCCCCAGCATTTT. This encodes CASSFTGNQPQHF.

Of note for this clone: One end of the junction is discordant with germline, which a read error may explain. CDR3 DNA: TGTGCCAACAGTGTTCAGGACTACAATGAGCAGTTCTTC. The encoded protein is CANSVQDYNEQFF. The chain carries TRBV2 and TRBJ2-1, with unresolved D. The CDR3 contains 13 residues. Looked up from germline, CDR1 is SNHLY and CDR2 is FYNNEI. Full variable domain (outside the CDR3, taken from reference TRBV2 and TRBJ2-1): EPEVTQTPSHQVTQMGQEVILRCVPISNHLYFYWYRQILGQKVEFLVSFYNNEISEKSEIFDDQFSVERPDGSNFTLKIRSTKLEDSAMYFCANSVQDYNEQFFGPGTRLTVL.

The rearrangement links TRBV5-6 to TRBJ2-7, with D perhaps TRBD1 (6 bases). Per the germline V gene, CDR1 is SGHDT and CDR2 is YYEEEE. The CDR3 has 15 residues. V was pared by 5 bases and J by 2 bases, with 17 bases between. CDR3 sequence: CASSHWTETTYEQYF. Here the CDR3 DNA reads TGTGCCAGCAGTCATTGGACAGAGACGACCTACGAGCAGTACTTC.

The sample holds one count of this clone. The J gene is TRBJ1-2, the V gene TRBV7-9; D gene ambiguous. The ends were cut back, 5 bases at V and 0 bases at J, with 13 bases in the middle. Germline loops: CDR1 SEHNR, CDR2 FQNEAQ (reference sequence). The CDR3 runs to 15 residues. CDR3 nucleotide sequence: TGTGCCAGCAGCGTCGAGGGTTTAGCTAACTATGGCTACACCTTC. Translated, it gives CASSVEGLANYGYTF.

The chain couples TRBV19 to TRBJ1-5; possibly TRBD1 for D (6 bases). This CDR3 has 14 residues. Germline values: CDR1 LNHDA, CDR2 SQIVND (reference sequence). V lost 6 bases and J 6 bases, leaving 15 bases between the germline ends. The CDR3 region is CASRGGTGIQPQHF. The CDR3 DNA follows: TGTGCCAGTAGGGGGGGAACAGGGATTCAGCCCCAGCATTTT.

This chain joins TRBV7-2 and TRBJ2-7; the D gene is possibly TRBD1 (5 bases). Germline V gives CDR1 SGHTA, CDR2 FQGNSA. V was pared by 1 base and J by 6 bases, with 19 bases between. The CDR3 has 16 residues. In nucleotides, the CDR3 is TGTGCCAGCAGCTTAGGGGCCCCAGGGTCTCTCCTCGAGCAGTACTTC. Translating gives CASSLGAPGSLLEQYF.

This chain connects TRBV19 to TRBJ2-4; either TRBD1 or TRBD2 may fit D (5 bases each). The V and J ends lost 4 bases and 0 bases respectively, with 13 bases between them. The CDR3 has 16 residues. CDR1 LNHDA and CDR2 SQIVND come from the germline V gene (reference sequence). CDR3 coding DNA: TGTGCCAGTAGTACGACGGGGACGGGAGCCAAAAACATTCAGTACTTC. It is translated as CASSTTGTGAKNIQYF.

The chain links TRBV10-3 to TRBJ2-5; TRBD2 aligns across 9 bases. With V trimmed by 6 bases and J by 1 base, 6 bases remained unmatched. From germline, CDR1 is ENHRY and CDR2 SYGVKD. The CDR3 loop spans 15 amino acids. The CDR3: CAIRPSGRTQETQYF. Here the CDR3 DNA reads TGTGCCATCAGGCCAAGCGGGAGGACCCAAGAGACCCAGTACTTC.

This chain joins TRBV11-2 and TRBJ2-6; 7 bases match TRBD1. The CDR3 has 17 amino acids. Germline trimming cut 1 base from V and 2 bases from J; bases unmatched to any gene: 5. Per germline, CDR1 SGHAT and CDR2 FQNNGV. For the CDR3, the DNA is TGTGCCAGCAGCTTAGTGTGGCAGGGGGCTGGGGCCAACGTCCTGACTTTC. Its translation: CASSLVWQGAGANVLTF. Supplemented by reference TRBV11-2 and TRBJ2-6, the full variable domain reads EAGVAQSPRYKIIEKRQSVAFWCNPISGHATLYWYQQILGQGPKLLIQFQNNGVVDDSQLPKDRFSAERLKGVDSTLKIQPAKLEDSAVYLCASSLVWQGAGANVLTFGAGSRLTVL.

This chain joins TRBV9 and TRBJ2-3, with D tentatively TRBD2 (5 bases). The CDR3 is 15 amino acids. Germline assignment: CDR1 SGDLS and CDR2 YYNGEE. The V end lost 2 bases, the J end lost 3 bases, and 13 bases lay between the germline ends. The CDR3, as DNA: TGTGCCAGCAGCGTCAGAGACTATCCTACAGATACGCAGTATTTT. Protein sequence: CASSVRDYPTDTQYF.

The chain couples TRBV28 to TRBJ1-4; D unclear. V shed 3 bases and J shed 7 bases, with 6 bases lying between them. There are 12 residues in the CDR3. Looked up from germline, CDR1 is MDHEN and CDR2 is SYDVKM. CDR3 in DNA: TGTGCCAGCAGTTTGATGGCTGAAAAACTGTTTTTT. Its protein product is CASSLMAEKLFF.

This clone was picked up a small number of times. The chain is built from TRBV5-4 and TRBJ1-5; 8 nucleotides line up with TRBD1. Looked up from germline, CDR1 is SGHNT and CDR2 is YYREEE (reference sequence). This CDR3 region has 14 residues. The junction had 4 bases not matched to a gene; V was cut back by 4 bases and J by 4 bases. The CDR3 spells CASSVQGVNQPQHF. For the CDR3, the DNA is TGTGCCAGCAGCGTACAGGGGGTAAATCAGCCCCAGCATTTT.

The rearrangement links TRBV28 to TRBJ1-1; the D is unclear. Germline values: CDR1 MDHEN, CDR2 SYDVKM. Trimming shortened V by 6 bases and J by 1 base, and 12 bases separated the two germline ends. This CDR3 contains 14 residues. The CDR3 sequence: CASRPRRRNTEAFF. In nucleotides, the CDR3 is TGTGCCAGCAGACCGAGAAGAAGGAACACTGAAGCTTTCTTT. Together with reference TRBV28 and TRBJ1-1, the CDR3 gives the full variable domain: DVKVTQSSRYLVKRTGEKVFLECVQDMDHENMFWYRQDPGLGLRLIYFSYDVKMKEKGDIPEGYSVSREKKERFSLILESASTNQTSMYLCASRPRRRNTEAFFGQGTRLTVV.

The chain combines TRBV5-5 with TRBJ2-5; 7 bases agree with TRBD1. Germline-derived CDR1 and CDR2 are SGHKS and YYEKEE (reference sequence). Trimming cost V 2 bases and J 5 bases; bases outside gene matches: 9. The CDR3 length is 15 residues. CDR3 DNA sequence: TGTGCCAGCAGCTTCCTCGGACAGGCAGAGGAGACCCAGTACTTC. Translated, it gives CASSFLGQAEETQYF.

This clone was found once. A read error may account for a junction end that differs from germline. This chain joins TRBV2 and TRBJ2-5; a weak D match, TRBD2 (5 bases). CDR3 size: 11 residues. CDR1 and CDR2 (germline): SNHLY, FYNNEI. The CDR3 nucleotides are TGTGCCAGCAGTGATGAGAGACTCGGGAACTTC. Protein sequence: CASSDERLGNF.

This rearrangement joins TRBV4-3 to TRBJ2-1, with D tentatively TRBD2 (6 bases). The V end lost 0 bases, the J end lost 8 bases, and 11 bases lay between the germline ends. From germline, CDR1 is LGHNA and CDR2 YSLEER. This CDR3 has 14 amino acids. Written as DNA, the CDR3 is TGCGCCAGCAGCCAAGATCCCTGGGGGGATGAGCAGTTCTTC. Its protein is CASSQDPWGDEQFF.

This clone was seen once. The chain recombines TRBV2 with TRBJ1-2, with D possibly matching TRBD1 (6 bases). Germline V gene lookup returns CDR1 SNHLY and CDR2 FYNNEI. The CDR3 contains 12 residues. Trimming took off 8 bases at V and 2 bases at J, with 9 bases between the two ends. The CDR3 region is CASSGANYGYTF. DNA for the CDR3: TGTGCCAGCTCAGGGGCAAACTATGGCTACACCTTC.

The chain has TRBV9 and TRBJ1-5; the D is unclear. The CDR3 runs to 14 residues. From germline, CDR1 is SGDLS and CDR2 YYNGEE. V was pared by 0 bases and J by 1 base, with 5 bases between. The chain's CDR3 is CASSVGSSNQPQHF. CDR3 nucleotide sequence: TGTGCCAGCAGCGTAGGTAGCAGCAATCAGCCCCAGCATTTT.

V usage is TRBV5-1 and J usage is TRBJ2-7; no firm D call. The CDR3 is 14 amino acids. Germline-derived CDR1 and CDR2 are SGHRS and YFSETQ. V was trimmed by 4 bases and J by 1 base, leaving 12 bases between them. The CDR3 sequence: CASSNLPGSYEQYF. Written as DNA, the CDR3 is TGCGCCAGCAGCAACCTCCCAGGATCCTACGAGCAGTACTTC.